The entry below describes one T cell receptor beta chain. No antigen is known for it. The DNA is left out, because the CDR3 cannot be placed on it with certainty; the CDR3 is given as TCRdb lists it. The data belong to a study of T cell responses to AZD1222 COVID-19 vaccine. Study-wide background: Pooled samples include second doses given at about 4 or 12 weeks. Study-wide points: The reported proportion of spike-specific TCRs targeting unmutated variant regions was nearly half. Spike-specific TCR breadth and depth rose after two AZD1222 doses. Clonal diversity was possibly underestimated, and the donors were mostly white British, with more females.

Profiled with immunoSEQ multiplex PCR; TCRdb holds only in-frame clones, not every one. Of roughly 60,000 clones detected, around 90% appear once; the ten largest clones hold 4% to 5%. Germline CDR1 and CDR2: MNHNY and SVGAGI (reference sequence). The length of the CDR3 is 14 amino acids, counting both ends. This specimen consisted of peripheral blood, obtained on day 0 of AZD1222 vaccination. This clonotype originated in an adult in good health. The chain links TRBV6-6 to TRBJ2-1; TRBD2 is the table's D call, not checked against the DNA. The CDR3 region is CASSTSGLAASGFF.